Listed below are T cell receptor beta chains from one sample, sequenced in a study of shared clonotypes between healthy human individuals. Method: immunoSEQ multiplex PCR; TCRdb's copy keeps in-frame clones and lacks some. This sample yields some 2.1 million clones, of which roughly 95% are seen a single time; about 1.1% belongs to the top ten. Sequences were obtained from naive CD8+ T cells sorted from blood. The receptor set was obtained from a man aged 18 to 30 in good health. Each CDR3 is given with its conserved first and last residue. A D gene is named only where the DNA matches it firmly. Clone size is not always given. Where it is, it says once, few, many or a class for expanded clones.

- | TRBD1 | TRBJ2-5 | TRBV10-3 | CAISEWTGTETQYF | TGTGCCATCAGTGAGTGGACAGGGACCGAGACCCAGTACTTC
- | TRBD2 | TRBJ2-5 | TRBV7-9 | CASSAPTRGGETQYF | TGTGCCAGCAGCGCCCCGACTCGGGGGGGGGAGACCCAGTACTTC
- | TRBD1 | TRBJ1-5 | TRBV30 | CAWSTGGEQPQHF | TGTGCCTGGAGTACAGGGGGCGAGCAGCCCCAGCATTTT
once | TRBD2 | TRBJ2-3 | TRBV29-1 | CSVVGVSGRAIDTQYF | TGCAGCGTTGTGGGGGTGAGCGGGAGGGCAATAGATACGCAGTATTTT
- | - | TRBJ1-2 | TRBV19 | CASSIGLSGVYGYTF | TGTGCCAGTAGTATAGGTCTATCCGGGGTCTATGGCTACACCTTC
- | TRBD2 | TRBJ2-3 | TRBV13 | CASSRGVDTQYF | TGTGCCAGCAGCCGGGGGGTAGATACGCAGTATTTT
- | TRBD1 | TRBJ2-7 | TRBV6-1 | CASSDTGALYEQYF | TGTGCCAGCAGTGATACAGGGGCTTTGTACGAGCAGTACTTC
- | TRBD2 | TRBJ2-3 | TRBV30 | CAWSVLAGGTDTQYF | TGTGCCTGGAGTGTACTAGCGGGGGGGACAGATACGCAGTATTTT
- | - | TRBJ1-1 | TRBV9 | CASSVGGDMNTEAFF | TGTGCCAGCAGCGTAGGGGGAGATATGAACACTGAAGCTTTCTTT
- | TRBD1 | TRBJ1-2 | TRBV28 | CASSPLGQGSYGYTF | TGTGCCAGCAGTCCCCTAGGACAGGGATCCTATGGCTACACCTTC
- | - | TRBJ2-1 | TRBV20-1 | CSAREDWGFF | TGCAGTGCTAGGGAGGATTGGGGGTTCTTC
- | - | TRBJ1-4 | TRBV4-2 | CASSQVAGANEKLFF | TGTGCCAGCAGCCAAGTAGCGGGGGCTAATGAAAAACTGTTTTTT
- | TRBD1 | TRBJ2-2 | TRBV10-1 | CASSEISTGDGGELFF | TGCGCCAGCAGTGAAATCTCGACAGGGGACGGCGGGGAGCTGTTTTTT
- | - | TRBJ1-6 | TRBV5-4 | CASSLAGNSPLHF | TGTGCCAGCAGCCTGGCGGGGAATTCACCCCTCCACTTT